Listed here are 11 T cell receptor beta chains from one sample, sequenced in a study of blood T cells in healthy people across ages (dated by TCRdb to the mid-2010s). Library creation used 5' RACE. The second PCR ran for roughly 7 to 11 cycles and used a J-beta primer mix along with a sample-barcoded 5' primer. TCRdb trimmed the raw reads at Q25, called clones with MiXCR and kept productive beta chains. Every entry covers one CDR3 protein and lists the most common genes and DNA from its rows. The table for this sample lists around 1,900,000 distinct CDR3 sequences; about two fifths of them were counted only once. The top ten constitute 23% of the sample. Specimen: blood. These TCRs come from a human donor in good health.

This rearrangement joins TRBV7-9 to TRBJ1-1, with D possibly being TRBD1 (5 bases). CDR1 is SEHNR and CDR2 is FQNEAQ in the germline V gene (reference sequence). The V end was cut by 3 bases, the J end by 6 bases, with 17 bases between. CDR3 length: 15 amino acids. CDR3 residues: CASSLGTRAASEAFF. The CDR3 DNA is TGTGCCAGCAGCTTGGGGACGAGAGCGGCCTCTGAAGCTTTCTTT.

CDR3 sequence (DNA): TGTGCCAGCAGACCGACAGGGGGCGGGGAGACCCAGTACTTC. Amino acids: CASRPTGGGETQYF. This sequence joins TRBV27 and TRBJ2-5; 10 bases are shared with TRBD1. CDR1 is MNHEY and CDR2 is SMNVEV in the germline V gene (reference sequence). The CDR3 sequence is 14 residues long. With 6 bases clipped from V and 5 bases from J, the junction kept 6 bases outside the gene matches.

Points on this clonotype: One junction end does not reproduce the germline sequence, and a read error may be involved. V gene TRBV20-1 combines with J gene TRBJ2-3; D is uncertain. This CDR3 contains 13 residues. CDR1 and CDR2 from the germline V gene are DFQATT and SNEGSKA (reference sequence). The CDR3 DNA sequence: TGCAGTGCTCCGGGTCTGAGCACAGATACACAGTATTTT. Translation: CSAPGLSTDTQYF.

There are a few counts of this clonotype. The rearrangement joins TRBV5-6 to TRBJ1-4; D might be TRBD1 (6 bases). The V and J ends lost 4 bases and 8 bases respectively, with 18 bases between them. In germline, CDR1 is SGHDT, CDR2 YYEEEE. The CDR3 extends over 15 amino acids. The CDR3 region has the DNA TGTGCCAGCAGCCCCTGGGGAGGGGGTAAAGAAAAACTGTTTTTT. It encodes CASSPWGGGKEKLFF.

This clonotype was counted only a few times. The V and J genes are TRBV24-1 and TRBJ2-1; 10 bases are a match to TRBD2. This CDR3 spans 14 amino acids. Germline V gene data show CDR1 as KGHDR and CDR2 as SFDVKD. V shed 4 bases and J 8 bases; nucleotides not matched to a gene: 4. DNA for the CDR3: TGTGCCACCAGTGAACGTCTAGCGGGGGATGAGCAGTTCTTC. It codes for CATSERLAGDEQFF.

The chain has TRBV29-1 and TRBJ2-5, with D uncertain. The CDR3 has 11 residues. V was cut by 4 bases and J by 4 bases, with 7 bases left in between. Germline CDR1 is SQVTM and CDR2 is ANQGSEA. The chain's CDR3 is CSVVVRETQYF. The CDR3 DNA sequence: TGCAGCGTTGTCGTCAGAGAGACCCAGTACTTC.

This clonotype has just a few counts. The chain has TRBV20-1 and TRBJ2-7, with D perhaps TRBD1 (6 bases). CDR3 length equals 14 residues. Trimming removed 6 bases from V and 3 bases from J, with 18 bases in between. Germline CDR1 DFQATT, CDR2 SNEGSKA (reference sequence). CDR3 DNA: TGCAGTGCCGCGCGAGGGGGAAGAAACTACGAGCAGTACTTC. This gives the protein CSAARGGRNYEQYF.

At least ten counts were recorded for this clonotype. The chain carries TRBV12-3 or TRBV12-4 and TRBJ2-3; no clear D gene. CDR3 length: 11 residues. The V gene lost 6 bases and the J gene lost 5 bases, with 6 bases spanning the gap. The DNA of the CDR3 is TGTGCCAGCAGCACCCTAGATACGCAGTATTTT. It encodes CASSTLDTQYF.

This clonotype has just a few counts. The chain recombines TRBV7-2 with TRBJ2-1; the match to TRBD2 covers 8 bases. CDR1 SGHTA and CDR2 FQGNSA come from the germline V gene. V shed 2 bases, J shed 9 bases, and the junction held 9 bases outside the gene matches. The CDR3 length is 15 residues. The CDR3 DNA follows: TGTGCCAGCAGCTTACTAGTTGTCGGGGGGGGTGAGCAGTTCTTC. It codes for CASSLLVVGGGEQFF.

To note about this clonotype: A read error may account for a junction end that differs from germline. CDR3 sequence reads: CSFCSQGTDTQYF. The DNA for the CDR3 is TGCAGTTTCTGCTCCCAGGGCACAGATACACAGTATTTT. This sequence joins TRBV29-1 and TRBJ2-3; D might be TRBD1 (5 bases). The CDR3 has 13 amino acids. The germline gives CDR1 SQVTM, CDR2 ANQGSEA.

The gene calls are TRBV7-8 and TRBJ2-4, with 13 positions matching TRBD2. V lost 5 bases, J lost 13 bases, and 20 bases stayed unmatched. The length of the CDR3 is 18 residues. Germline-derived CDR1 and CDR2 are SGHVS and FQNEAQ. The CDR3 DNA follows: TGTGCCAGCAGCCCCATTACTAGCGGGGGGGCCCAGGGGCGGGAGCAGTACTTC. It yields the protein CASSPITSGGAQGREQYF.